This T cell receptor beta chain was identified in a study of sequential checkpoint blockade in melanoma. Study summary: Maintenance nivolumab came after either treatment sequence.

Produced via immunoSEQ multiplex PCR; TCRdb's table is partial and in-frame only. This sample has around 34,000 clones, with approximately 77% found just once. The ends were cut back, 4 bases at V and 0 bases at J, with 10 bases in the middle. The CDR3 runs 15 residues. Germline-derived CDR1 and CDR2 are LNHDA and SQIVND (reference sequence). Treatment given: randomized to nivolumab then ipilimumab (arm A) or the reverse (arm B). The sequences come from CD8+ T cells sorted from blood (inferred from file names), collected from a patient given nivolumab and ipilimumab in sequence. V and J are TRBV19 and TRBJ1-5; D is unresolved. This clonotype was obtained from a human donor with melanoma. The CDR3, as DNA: TGTGCCAGTAGTACGACGGGTTATAGCAATCAGCCCCAGCATTTT. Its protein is CASSTTGYSNQPQHF. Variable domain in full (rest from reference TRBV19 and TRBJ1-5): DGGITQSPKYLFRKEGQNVTLSCEQNLNHDAMYWYRQDPGQGLRLIYYSQIVNDFQKGDIAEGYSVSREKKESFPLTVTSAQKNPTAFYLCASSTTGYSNQPQHFGDGTRLSIL.